The 32 T cell receptor beta chains given below trace back to one sample, sequenced in a study of somatic mutations in cytotoxic T cells in rheumatoid arthritis. Data came from immunoSEQ multiplex PCR; TCRdb stores just in-frame clones and leaves some out. The sample yields tens of thousands of clones, 65% to 85% seen once. The sample consisted of CD8+ T cells sorted from blood. These receptors originate from an adult with rheumatoid arthritis.

This clone was found a few times. The V gene is TRBV7-9, the J gene TRBJ2-7; possibly TRBD1 or TRBD2 for D (5 bases each). Per the germline V gene, CDR1 is SEHNR and CDR2 is FQNEAQ (reference sequence). Trimming removed 5 bases at V and 5 bases at J, with 28 bases between. The CDR3 has 18 amino acids. CDR3 nucleotide sequence: TGTGCCAGCAGCCTCCCGGGGAAATGGGACCCGGCTGTGAACGAGCAGTACTTC. Translation gives CASSLPGKWDPAVNEQYF.

This chain connects TRBV6-1 to TRBJ1-2, with D hard to call. The CDR3 is 13 amino acids. CDR1 and CDR2 (germline): MNHNS, SASEGT. The ends were cut back, 4 bases at V and 4 bases at J, with 10 bases in the middle. CDR3 nucleotides: TGTGCCAGCAGTGCTTATGCGTTCTATGGCTACACCTTC. Encoded protein: CASSAYAFYGYTF.

The J gene is TRBJ2-7, the V gene TRBV6-1; the D gene is possibly TRBD2 (7 bases). Per germline, CDR1 MNHNS and CDR2 SASEGT. The CDR3 extends over 13 amino acids. Trimming took off 3 bases at V and 7 bases at J, with 13 bases between the two ends. The CDR3 sequence: CASSEGRGWEQYF. CDR3 coding DNA: TGTGCCAGCAGTGAGGGGAGGGGGTGGGAGCAGTACTTC.

This chain links TRBV6-6 with TRBJ1-1; D unclear. Trimming took off 2 bases at V and 7 bases at J, with 5 bases between the two ends. The CDR3 is 11 amino acids. Germline V CDR1 and CDR2: MNHNY, SVGAGI (reference sequence). The CDR3: CASSYRIEAFF. The CDR3 bases are TGTGCCAGCAGTTACCGGATTGAAGCTTTCTTT.

V and J are TRBV7-2 and TRBJ2-5, with unresolved D. The germline V gene encodes CDR1 SGHTA and CDR2 FQGNSA. The CDR3 consists of 13 residues. V was shortened by 4 bases and J by 4 bases, with 10 bases between the two germline ends. CDR3 DNA sequence: TGTGCCAGCAGCTCGCTCGAGGTAGAGACCCAGTACTTC. Its protein product is CASSSLEVETQYF.

This clone was detected once. The genes are TRBV15 and TRBJ2-1; 8 bases match TRBD1. J gave up 4 bases and V 5 bases, and 7 bases lay outside the gene matches. Germline V lookup: CDR1 LNHNV, CDR2 YYDKDF (reference sequence). This CDR3 comprises 15 residues. CDR3 region: CATSGGQGGYNEQFF. CDR3 DNA: TGTGCCACCAGCGGAGGACAGGGTGGATACAATGAGCAGTTCTTC. Filled out from reference TRBV15 and TRBJ2-1, the complete variable domain reads DAMVIQNPRYQVTQFGKPVTLSCSQTLNHNVMYWYQQKSSQAPKLLFHYYDKDFNNEADTPDNFQSRRPNTSFCFLDIRSPGLGDTAMYLCATSGGQGGYNEQFFGPGTRLTVL.

The V and J genes are TRBV11-2 and TRBJ1-2, with 9 bases that match TRBD1. This CDR3 has 16 residues. J lost 6 bases, V lost 0 bases, and 8 bases had no gene match. From germline, CDR1 is SGHAT and CDR2 FQNNGV. The DNA for the CDR3 is TGTGCCAGCAGCTTAGACTCCGGGACAGGGCTGGATGGCTACACCTTC. It codes for CASSLDSGTGLDGYTF.

V usage is TRBV7-8 and J usage is TRBJ2-3; the D is unclear. The germline V gene encodes CDR1 SGHVS and CDR2 FQNEAQ. There are 16 residues in the CDR3. V was pared by 0 bases and J by 6 bases, with 16 bases between. The CDR3 here is CASSLALSPSEDTQYF. The CDR3 DNA reads as TGTGCCAGCAGCTTAGCGCTGTCTCCATCGGAGGATACGCAGTATTTT.

In this sample, this clone turned up a few times. The rearrangement links TRBV7-9 to TRBJ1-2; D gene ambiguous. This CDR3 region has 10 residues. The V end lost 1 base, the J end lost 7 bases, and 1 base lay between the germline ends. Germline V CDR1 and CDR2: SEHNR, FQNEAQ (reference sequence). As DNA, the CDR3 is TGTGCCAGCAGCTTAGGTGGCTACACCTTC. Amino acids: CASSLGGYTF.

CDR3 sequence (DNA): TGTGCCAGCAGTTTTATCGGCTTCGGGGGCACCGGGGAGCTGTTTTTT. Encoded protein: CASSFIGFGGTGELFF. The rearrangement joins TRBV27 to TRBJ2-2; possible D gene TRBD2, 6 bases. Trimming took off 3 bases at V and 4 bases at J, with 15 bases between the two ends. The CDR3 length is 16 residues. The germline V gene has CDR1 MNHEY and CDR2 SMNVEV (reference sequence).

J is TRBJ2-7 and V is TRBV5-1; no clear D gene. Germline V CDR1 and CDR2: SGHRS, YFSETQ. This CDR3 region has 13 residues. V lost 0 bases and J lost 3, with 7 bases in between. The DNA of the CDR3 is TGCGCCAGCAGCTTGGACTGGAACTACGAGCAGTACTTC. Its translation: CASSLDWNYEQYF.

The V call is TRBV19, the J call TRBJ2-7, with 9 bases lining up with TRBD1. Germline values: CDR1 LNHDA, CDR2 SQIVND (reference sequence). After removal of 5 bases from V and 5 bases from J, the junction contained 10 bases not matched to a gene. This CDR3 is built from 15 residues. This CDR3 reads CASSVSGTGSDEQYF. The CDR3 DNA follows: TGTGCCAGTAGTGTATCCGGGACAGGGTCTGACGAGCAGTACTTC. Filled out from reference TRBV19 and TRBJ2-7, the complete variable domain reads DGGITQSPKYLFRKEGQNVTLSCEQNLNHDAMYWYRQDPGQGLRLIYYSQIVNDFQKGDIAEGYSVSREKKESFPLTVTSAQKNPTAFYLCASSVSGTGSDEQYFGPGTRLTVT.

The chain employs TRBV30 and TRBJ2-5, with 7 nucleotides matching TRBD2. TRBJ2-7 matches the DNA end more closely, so the J call is doubtful. Per germline, CDR1 GTSNPN and CDR2 SVGIG (reference sequence). There are 14 residues in the CDR3. The CDR3 DNA follows: TGTGCCTGGAGTCGGGGGGTAGGGGACTACGAGCAGTACTTC. Residues: CAWSRGVGDYEQYF.

This clone was seen more than once but under ten times. This chain's CDR3 is CASIREGRYEQYF. DNA for the CDR3: TGTGCCAGCATACGGGAGGGCAGGTACGAGCAGTACTTC. This rearrangement joins TRBV21-1 to TRBJ2-7; the D call TRBD2 from the table was never checked on the DNA. TRBV21-1 is assigned pseudogene status. The CDR3 contains 13 residues.

The chain joins TRBV4-1 to TRBJ1-1; the match to TRBD1 covers 7 bases. The ends lost 1 base at V and 3 bases at J; junction bases unmatched: 2. CDR1 MGHRA and CDR2 YSYEKL come from the germline V gene. This CDR3 comprises 14 residues. The CDR3 sequence: CASSQGRGYTEAFF. The CDR3 coding sequence is TGCGCCAGCAGCCAAGGCAGGGGGTACACTGAAGCTTTCTTT.

As DNA, the CDR3 is TGTGCCAGCAGAGACGGGACAGGGCTCATGAACACTGAAGCTTTCTTT. Amino acids: CASRDGTGLMNTEAFF. This chain links TRBV27 with TRBJ1-1; TRBD1 matches at 9 bases. This CDR3 comprises 16 residues. V lost 6 bases to trimming and J lost 0 bases; unmatched junction nucleotides: 8. Germline V gives CDR1 MNHEY, CDR2 SMNVEV (reference sequence).

The CDR3 spells CASSQGPQGAKTQYF. The CDR3 DNA reads as TGCGCCAGCAGCCAAGGGCCGCAGGGGGCGAAGACCCAGTACTTC. The chain is built from TRBV4-1 and TRBJ2-5, with 8 bases matching TRBD1. V shed 1 base, J shed 6 bases, and the junction held 7 bases outside the gene matches. This CDR3 is built from 15 residues. CDR1 and CDR2 from the germline V gene are MGHRA and YSYEKL.

This chain uses TRBV5-4 with TRBJ1-1; perhaps TRBD1 as D (6 bases). There are 12 residues in the CDR3. CDR1 and CDR2 from the germline V gene are SGHNT and YYREEE (reference sequence). Trimming took 2 bases from V and 7 from J, leaving 9 bases between them. The CDR3 bases are TGTGCCAGCAGCTTAGGGACACTTGAAGCTTTCTTT. It translates to CASSLGTLEAFF.

V is TRBV9 and J is TRBJ1-2; possibly TRBD1 for D (6 bases). V lost 4 bases to trimming and J lost 3 bases, with 16 bases between them. From germline, CDR1 is SGDLS and CDR2 YYNGEE. The CDR3 covers 15 residues. The CDR3 spells CASSRPGVDHYGYTF. As DNA, the CDR3 is TGTGCCAGCAGCCGGCCAGGGGTAGATCACTATGGCTACACCTTC.

The chain is built from TRBV27 and TRBJ1-1, with D possibly TRBD1 on 5 matching bases. Trimming left V 0 bases short and J 5 bases short, with 13 bases between. Germline-derived CDR1 and CDR2 are MNHEY and SMNVEV (reference sequence). This CDR3 region has 15 residues. CDR3 sequence: CASSLSTGGGTEAFF. DNA for the CDR3: TGTGCCAGCAGTTTATCGACGGGGGGAGGTACTGAAGCTTTCTTT.

The chain is built from TRBV2 and TRBJ2-2, with TRBD2 as a possible D gene (6 bases). Per the germline V gene, CDR1 is SNHLY and CDR2 is FYNNEI. The CDR3 extends over 16 amino acids. The germline V and J ends were trimmed by 2 bases and 4 bases, with 14 bases remaining between them. CDR3 loop: CASSEINVGGTGELFF. In DNA form, the CDR3 reads TGTGCCAGCAGTGAAATAAATGTGGGGGGCACCGGGGAGCTGTTTTTT. The entire variable domain, with the rest obtained from reference TRBV2 and TRBJ2-2, is as follows: EPEVTQTPSHQVTQMGQEVILRCVPISNHLYFYWYRQILGQKVEFLVSFYNNEISEKSEIFDDQFSVERPDGSNFTLKIRSTKLEDSAMYFCASSEINVGGTGELFFGEGSRLTVL.

This sequence joins TRBV2 and TRBJ1-2; maybe TRBD1 (5 bases). Germline V gene lookup returns CDR1 SNHLY and CDR2 FYNNEI. Trimming pared 4 bases from V and 5 bases from J, leaving 11 bases between. This CDR3 spans 13 amino acids. The CDR3 spells CASSAGSPYGYTF. In DNA, the CDR3 is TGTGCCAGCAGTGCAGGGTCCCCTTATGGCTACACCTTC.

The chain links TRBV7-2 to TRBJ1-1, with D unresolved. Germline CDR1 SGHTA, CDR2 FQGNSA. The CDR3 runs to 13 residues. The V end was cut by 2 bases, the J end by 0 bases, with 4 bases between. CDR3 nucleotide sequence: TGTGCCAGCAGCTTATTTATGAACACTGAAGCTTTCTTT. Protein sequence: CASSLFMNTEAFF.

The chain combines TRBV7-3 with TRBJ2-1; TRBD2 matches at 7 bases. Per germline, CDR1 SGHTA and CDR2 FQGTGA. Losses at the gene ends were 5 bases for V and 2 bases for J; bases not matched to a gene: 6. The CDR3 runs to 15 residues. The DNA of the CDR3 is TGTGCCAGCAGCGCCACCGGGACTACCTACAATGAGCAGTTCTTC. Its protein is CASSATGTTYNEQFF.

The DNA of the CDR3 is TGCGCCAGCAGCTTGGGACCGGGACAGGTGAACACTGAAGCTTTCTTT. Translated, it gives CASSLGPGQVNTEAFF. The chain employs TRBV5-1 and TRBJ1-1, with 8 bases lining up with TRBD1. CDR3 length: 16 residues. Losses at the gene ends were 0 bases for V and 0 bases for J; bases not matched to a gene: 4. Germline-derived CDR1 and CDR2 are SGHRS and YFSETQ.

This clone was detected once. The gene calls are TRBV4-1 and TRBJ2-7, with 12 bases lining up with TRBD2. Germline CDR1 and CDR2: MGHRA and YSYEKL. V shed 4 bases and J 3 bases; nucleotides not matched to a gene: 4. The CDR3 runs 15 residues. CDR3 sequence (DNA): TGCGCCAGCAGCCCTCGGACTAGCGGGAACTACGAGCAGTACTTC. Its protein product is CASSPRTSGNYEQYF.

V usage is TRBV6-5 and J usage is TRBJ1-1, with 7 bases fitting TRBD1. CDR1 MNHEY and CDR2 SVGAGI come from the germline V gene. The ends lost 0 bases at V and 1 base at J; junction bases unmatched: 5. The CDR3 loop spans 16 amino acids. The CDR3 DNA reads as TGTGCCAGCAGTTACTCCAGGGGGAAGGGGAACACTGAAGCTTTCTTT. It translates to CASSYSRGKGNTEAFF.

This clone was seen a single time. This sequence joins TRBV6-5 and TRBJ2-5; D might be TRBD2 (6 bases). CDR3 length: 14 residues. V lost 3 bases and J lost 6, with 14 bases in between. From germline, CDR1 is MNHEY and CDR2 SVGAGI. Here the CDR3 reads CASSYRGRGKTQYF. CDR3 nucleotides: TGTGCCAGCAGTTATAGGGGCCGCGGGAAGACCCAGTACTTC.

V usage is TRBV2 and J usage is TRBJ1-2; D is unresolved. Germline V gives CDR1 SNHLY, CDR2 FYNNEI. The CDR3 has 14 residues. The V end lost 2 bases, the J end lost 5 bases, and 12 bases lay between the germline ends. This CDR3 reads CASSELPSIYGYTF. The CDR3 nucleotides are TGTGCCAGCAGTGAACTCCCCAGTATTTATGGCTACACCTTC.

This clone was seen only once. The chain couples TRBV19 to TRBJ1-1, with D uncertain. The CDR3 consists of 12 residues. V was pared by 3 bases and J by 6 bases, with 8 bases between. Per the germline V gene, CDR1 is LNHDA and CDR2 is SQIVND (reference sequence). DNA for the CDR3: TGTGCCAGTAGTATCCCCGGGCCTGAAGCTTTCTTT. This sequence encodes CASSIPGPEAFF.

The genes are TRBV5-6 and TRBJ2-7; TRBD2 aligns across 10 bases. This CDR3 is built from 15 residues. Germline assignment: CDR1 SGHDT and CDR2 YYEEEE. Trimming took 4 bases from V and 5 from J; bases not matched to a gene: 9. The DNA of the CDR3 is TGTGCCAGCAGCCCGCTTAGCGGGAGGAAAGACGAGCAGTACTTC. It codes for CASSPLSGRKDEQYF. Variable domain in full (rest from reference TRBV5-6 and TRBJ2-7): DAGVTQSPTHLIKTRGQQVTLRCSPKSGHDTVSWYQQALGQGPQFIFQYYEEEERQRGNFPDRFSGHQFPNYSSELNVNALLLGDSALYLCASSPLSGRKDEQYFGPGTRLTVT.

The chain is built from TRBV5-1 and TRBJ2-2; D assignment may be TRBD1 or TRBD2 (7 bases each). With 4 bases removed from V and 7 bases from J, the gap between germline ends came to 17 bases. Germline CDR1 reads SGHRS; CDR2 reads YFSETQ. This CDR3 region has 15 residues. CDR3 in amino acids: CASSPTTGRGGELFF. The CDR3 nucleotides are TGCGCCAGCAGCCCGACGACAGGGAGGGGCGGGGAGCTGTTTTTT.